This TCR beta chain was identified during a study of blood T cell repertoires in COVID-19. On the study more broadly: Acute and convalescent COVID-19 specimens originated in the United States, Italy and Spain. Nucleic acid was either cDNA or gDNA, and it came from T cells, B-cell-depleted T cells, or PBMCs.

This CDR3 has 15 residues. V was pared by 3 bases and J by 2 bases, with 10 bases between. Germline CDR1 is SGHAT and CDR2 is FQNNGV. Authors' data handling: The authors estimated nucleated cell counts from reference gene primer amplification. Assay used: immunoSEQ multiplex PCR; TCRdb lists only in-frame clones, some missing. Clonal size and the V and J genes are those of that table, whereas D and trimming came from the DNA. The sample yields approximately 300,000 clones, 80% to 90% seen once. The material sequenced was peripheral blood. The TCR comes from a woman between 50 and 59 years old with COVID-19, enrolled during active disease. The rearrangement links TRBV11-2 to TRBJ2-2; perhaps TRBD1 as D (6 bases). This CDR3 is CASSFQGLNTGELFF. Here the CDR3 DNA reads TGTGCCAGCAGCTTTCAGGGGCTAAACACCGGGGAGCTGTTTTTT.